Listed below are T cell receptor beta chains from one sample, sequenced in a study of cytomegalovirus exposure and HLA in healthy donors. Profiling relied on immunoSEQ multiplex PCR, and the TCRdb table lists in-frame clones only, not all of them. Here the sample spans approximately 100,000 clones, about 59% being singletons. The sequenced sample was PBMCs. The source is a man under 40 in good health and CMV-seropositive. The CDR3 runs from the conserved cysteine through the conserved F or W. A D gene is named only where the DNA matches it firmly. For some rows the clone size is stated as once, few or many, or as a class when expanded; others skip it.

CDR3 protein: CATAPGSGNTEAFF; CDR3 DNA: TGTGCCACCGCCCCAGGCTCCGGGAACACTGAAGCTTTCTTT; clone size: few; V gene: TRBV10-3; D gene: -; J gene: TRBJ1-1
CDR3 protein: CASSRRAGELFF; CDR3 DNA: TGTGCCAGCAGCCGAAGAGCCGGGGAGCTGTTTTTT; clone size: -; V gene: TRBV11-1; D gene: -; J gene: TRBJ2-2
CDR3 protein: CASSPRTGIYGYTF; CDR3 DNA: TGTGCCAGCAGCCCGAGGACAGGCATCTATGGCTACACCTTC; clone size: few; V gene: TRBV7-2; D gene: TRBD1; J gene: TRBJ1-2
CDR3 protein: CASSLRRGGSEQFF; CDR3 DNA: TGTGCCAGCAGTTTAAGGCGGGGGGGAAGTGAGCAGTTCTTC; clone size: -; V gene: TRBV27; D gene: TRBD2; J gene: TRBJ2-1
CDR3 protein: CAIRIYRDDGTEAFF; CDR3 DNA: TGTGCCATCAGGATCTACAGGGATGACGGCACTGAAGCTTTCTTT; clone size: -; V gene: TRBV10-3; D gene: -; J gene: TRBJ1-1
CDR3 protein: CASSLAPGGRYNEQFF; CDR3 DNA: TGTGCCAGCAGCTTGGCCCCCGGAGGGCGCTACAATGAGCAGTTCTTC; clone size: -; V gene: TRBV7-6; D gene: -; J gene: TRBJ2-1
CDR3 protein: CASSTGVLTEAFF; CDR3 DNA: TGCGCCAGCAGCACCGGGGTTCTCACTGAAGCTTTCTTT; clone size: -; V gene: TRBV5-1; D gene: -; J gene: TRBJ1-1
CDR3 protein: CASSAFGQGEQYF; CDR3 DNA: TGCGCCAGCAGTGCCTTTGGGCAGGGCGAGCAGTACTTC; clone size: few; V gene: TRBV10-1; D gene: -; J gene: TRBJ2-7
CDR3 protein: CASRLSALNTEAFF; CDR3 DNA: TGTGCCAGCAGACTTAGTGCCCTGAACACTGAAGCTTTCTTT; clone size: few; V gene: TRBV14; D gene: -; J gene: TRBJ1-1
CDR3 protein: CAISGGSRTDTQYF; CDR3 DNA: TGTGCCATCAGTGGAGGCAGCCGCACAGATACGCAGTATTTT; clone size: -; V gene: TRBV10-3; D gene: -; J gene: TRBJ2-3
CDR3 protein: CASSLAGDPRRETQYF; CDR3 DNA: TGCGCCAGCAGCTTGGCAGGGGACCCTAGGAGAGAGACCCAGTACTTC; clone size: -; V gene: TRBV5-1; D gene: -; J gene: TRBJ2-5
CDR3 protein: CASSLGTGDTEAFF; CDR3 DNA: TGCGCCAGCAGCCTGGGGACAGGGGACACTGAAGCTTTCTTT; clone size: once; V gene: TRBV5-1; D gene: TRBD1; J gene: TRBJ1-1
CDR3 protein: CASIAQGREKLFF; CDR3 DNA: TGTGCCAGCATCGCACAGGGACGCGAAAAACTGTTTTTT; clone size: -; V gene: TRBV6-1; D gene: -; J gene: TRBJ1-4
CDR3 protein: CASRTLAGGPQYF; CDR3 DNA: TGTGCCAGCAGAACACTAGCGGGGGGGCCGCAGTACTTC; clone size: few; V gene: TRBV6-5; D gene: TRBD2; J gene: TRBJ2-5
CDR3 protein: CASSLVPAGSNTGELFF; CDR3 DNA: TGTGCCAGCAGCTTAGTTCCGGCGGGGTCGAACACCGGGGAGCTGTTTTTT; clone size: few; V gene: TRBV5-5; D gene: -; J gene: TRBJ2-2
CDR3 protein: CASSLGTGVSYNEQFF; CDR3 DNA: TGCGCCAGCAGCTTGGGGACAGGGGTGTCCTACAATGAGCAGTTCTTC; clone size: -; V gene: TRBV5-1; D gene: TRBD1; J gene: TRBJ2-1
CDR3 protein: CASSPFDQGTHTEAFF; CDR3 DNA: TGTGCCAGCTCACCCTTCGACCAGGGGACGCACACTGAAGCTTTCTTT; clone size: -; V gene: TRBV18; D gene: -; J gene: TRBJ1-1
CDR3 protein: CASSFQGPDEQYF; CDR3 DNA: TGTGCCAGCAGCTTCCAGGGGCCGGACGAGCAGTACTTC; clone size: -; V gene: TRBV7-9; D gene: -; J gene: TRBJ2-7
CDR3 protein: CASTPRGNTIYF; CDR3 DNA: TGTGCCAGTACCCCTCGGGGAAACACCATATATTTT; clone size: -; V gene: TRBV19; D gene: -; J gene: TRBJ1-3
CDR3 protein: CASSPGQGVIGYTF; CDR3 DNA: TGTGCCAGCAGCCCCGGACAGGGGGTTATTGGCTACACCTTC; clone size: few; V gene: TRBV14; D gene: TRBD1; J gene: TRBJ1-2
CDR3 protein: CASSYSRRSGANVLTF; CDR3 DNA: TGTGCCAGCAGTTACTCGAGGCGCTCTGGGGCCAACGTCCTGACTTTC; clone size: few; V gene: TRBV6-5; D gene: -; J gene: TRBJ2-6
CDR3 protein: CASSLTMDPYEQYF; CDR3 DNA: TGCGCCAGCAGCCTGACTATGGACCCCTACGAGCAGTACTTC; clone size: few; V gene: TRBV5-1; D gene: -; J gene: TRBJ2-7
CDR3 protein: CASSGGRTTEAFF; CDR3 DNA: TGTGCCAGCAGTGGAGGGAGAACCACTGAAGCTTTCTTT; clone size: -; V gene: TRBV2; D gene: -; J gene: TRBJ1-1
CDR3 protein: CASSYSGQYNEQFF; CDR3 DNA: TGTGCCAGCAGTTACTCAGGACAGTACAATGAGCAGTTCTTC; clone size: -; V gene: TRBV6-6; D gene: -; J gene: TRBJ2-1
CDR3 protein: CASSLPGPQETQYF; CDR3 DNA: TGTGCCAGTTCACTTCCAGGGCCTCAAGAGACCCAGTACTTC; clone size: once; V gene: TRBV25-1; D gene: -; J gene: TRBJ2-5
CDR3 protein: CAISDTGVEQYF; CDR3 DNA: TGTGCCATCAGTGACACGGGGGTAGAGCAGTACTTC; clone size: -; V gene: TRBV10-3; D gene: -; J gene: TRBJ2-7
CDR3 protein: CASSQRTLGYNEQFF; CDR3 DNA: TGTGCCAGCAGCCAAAGGACTTTGGGGTACAATGAGCAGTTCTTC; clone size: -; V gene: TRBV11-3; D gene: -; J gene: TRBJ2-1
CDR3 protein: CASSTPTGGTNGYTF; CDR3 DNA: TGTGCCAGCAGCACCCCGACAGGGGGTACGAATGGCTACACCTTC; clone size: -; V gene: TRBV7-9; D gene: TRBD1; J gene: TRBJ1-2
CDR3 protein: CASRVPGQESGEQYF; CDR3 DNA: TGCGCCAGCAGGGTTCCGGGACAGGAATCGGGCGAGCAGTACTTC; clone size: few; V gene: TRBV5-1; D gene: TRBD1; J gene: TRBJ2-7
CDR3 protein: CASSGWTGNTEAFF; CDR3 DNA: TGTGCCAGTAGTGGTTGGACAGGCAACACTGAAGCTTTCTTT; clone size: -; V gene: TRBV19; D gene: TRBD1; J gene: TRBJ1-1
CDR3 protein: CASSEAESQPQHF; CDR3 DNA: TGTGCCAGCAGTGAAGCGGAGTCTCAGCCCCAGCATTTT; clone size: -; V gene: TRBV6-1; D gene: -; J gene: TRBJ1-5
CDR3 protein: CASSRQTGLGEQYF; CDR3 DNA: TGCGCCAGCAGCCGCCAGACAGGCCTGGGCGAGCAGTACTTC; clone size: once; V gene: TRBV4-1; D gene: -; J gene: TRBJ2-7